This T cell receptor (beta chain) came from a study of CD8 T cells in ankylosing spondylitis. Notes on the study in general: Past research had described some motif variants in reactive arthritis synovial fluid and blood. Disease-linked clones reportedly showed significant enrichment in matched ankylosing spondylitis synovial fluid. Researchers report that disease-linked clones proved CD8+ and relatively rare in peripheral blood. Characteristic of ankylosing spondylitis blood, it appeared, was a TCR beta motif comprising roughly eight highly homologous variants.

This clonotype has more than one count but fewer than ten. The antigen is unknown. The authors made TCR beta libraries by quantitative 5'-RACE with molecular barcodes. TCRdb analysed the 5' RACE reads with MiXCR anew, one entry per CDR3 protein. The table records about 800,000 distinct CDR3 sequences, approximately 12% of them present only once. The receptor was isolated from a male donor with ankylosing spondylitis. The sequencing input was blood, either unsorted or a sorted T cell fraction (not recorded which).

CDR3 amino acids: CSVFIFVTGWEQYF. As DNA, the CDR3 is TGCAGCGTGTTTATCTTTGTGACAGGGTGGGAGCAGTACTTC. The chain joins TRBV29-1 to TRBJ2-7, with 7 bases identical to TRBD1. Trimming at V came to 6 bases and at J to 7 bases, leaving 15 bases not matched to a gene. The CDR3 is made up of 14 amino acids. Germline assignment: CDR1 SQVTM and CDR2 ANQGSEA.